This T cell receptor beta chain was sequenced for a study of T cell responses to AZD1222 COVID-19 vaccine. The method was immunoSEQ multiplex PCR; TCRdb's version includes in-frame clones alone and lacks a portion of them. The sample has about 55,000 clones, about 89% seen once; the top ten hold under 2%. Trimming took 3 bases from V and 6 from J, leaving 12 bases between them. The CDR3 is 14 amino acids. From germline, CDR1 is KGHSH and CDR2 LQKENI. The chain recombines TRBV18 with TRBJ1-5; possible D gene TRBD1, 5 bases. Sequencing used peripheral blood, obtained on day 0 of AZD1222 vaccination. The TCR was taken from an adult in good health. DNA of the CDR3: TGTGCCAGCTCACCGCAGCAGGGAAGTCAGCCCCAGCATTTT. The encoded protein is CASSPQQGSQPQHF.